Below are 30 T cell receptor beta chains sequenced from a single sample in a study of beta chain features in type 1 diabetes. Whole-study results and caveats: Across all four CD4+ subsets, people with type 1 diabetes showed modestly shorter TCRB CDR3s.

Expressed TCRB transcripts got sequenced, as all isolated RNA was reverse transcribed. The repertoire was sequenced with immunoSEQ multiplex PCR; TCRdb's copy has only in-frame clones and lacks some. Of a few hundred thousand clones in the sample, 24% were seen once. Antigens for these TCRs are unknown. The sequencing input was naive CD4+ T cells from blood. The receptors were sampled from a woman in her 30s with type 1 diabetes.

This rearrangement joins TRBV6-1 to TRBJ1-1; TRBD1 matches at 8 bases. After removal of 2 bases from V and 6 bases from J, the junction contained 8 bases not matched to a gene. CDR1 is MNHNS and CDR2 is SASEGT in the germline V gene. There are 15 residues in the CDR3. The DNA of the CDR3 is TGTGCCAGCAGTGAAAAAGGGACAGGCGCACCTGAAGCTTTCTTT. It is translated as CASSEKGTGAPEAFF.

The rearrangement joins TRBV15 to TRBJ2-5; the match to TRBD1 covers 7 bases. The CDR3 is 17 amino acids. The germline V gene encodes CDR1 LNHNV and CDR2 YYDKDF (reference sequence). With V trimmed by 1 base and J by 2 bases, 10 bases remained unmatched. CDR3 loop: CATSRAGQHDWQETQYF. The CDR3 DNA is TGTGCCACCAGCAGAGCGGGACAGCATGATTGGCAAGAGACCCAGTACTTC.

This clone was picked up a small number of times. This chain uses TRBV29-1 with TRBJ1-4, with D possibly being TRBD1 (6 bases). The CDR3 extends over 12 amino acids. Trimming left V 6 bases short and J 6 bases short, with 11 bases between. Germline CDR1 SQVTM, CDR2 ANQGSEA. CDR3 in DNA: TGCAGCGTGTCGGCAGGGGATGAAAAACTGTTTTTT. It encodes CSVSAGDEKLFF. Variable domain in full (rest from reference TRBV29-1 and TRBJ1-4): SAVISQKPSRDICQRGTSLTIQCQVDSQVTMMFWYRQQPGQSLTLIATANQGSEATYESGFVIDKFPISRPNLTFSTLTVSNMSPEDSSIYLCSVSAGDEKLFFGSGTQLSVL.

This clone was observed a few times. The rearrangement uses TRBV7-3 and TRBJ1-2; no clear D gene. CDR1 and CDR2 (germline): SGHTA, FQGTGA. The V gene lost 5 bases and the J gene lost 3 bases, with 10 bases spanning the gap. The CDR3 totals 13 residues. CDR3 sequence: CASSPSPDYGYTF. The DNA of the CDR3 is TGTGCCAGCAGCCCTTCACCAGACTATGGCTACACCTTC.

This clone was seen only a few times. The V and J genes are TRBV7-2 and TRBJ2-7; unclear D gene. The CDR3 has 15 residues. The V end lost 2 bases, the J end lost 7 bases, and 18 bases lay between the germline ends. In germline, CDR1 is SGHTA, CDR2 FQGNSA. CDR3 loop: CASSLSRVRSWEQYF. DNA of the CDR3: TGTGCCAGCAGCTTAAGTCGGGTTCGAAGTTGGGAGCAGTACTTC.

This clone appeared a few times. The V gene is TRBV15, the J gene TRBJ2-3; 7 bases agree with TRBD2. Germline loops: CDR1 LNHNV, CDR2 YYDKDF (reference sequence). V was pared by 0 bases and J by 0 bases, with 3 bases of the junction left unmatched. The CDR3 length is 16 residues. The CDR3 sequence: CATSRDLAVSTDTQYF. CDR3 DNA sequence: TGTGCCACCAGCAGAGACCTAGCGGTTAGCACAGATACGCAGTATTTT.

This clone was counted a few times. V and J are TRBV5-1 and TRBJ1-1, with D unclear. V was shortened by 4 bases and J by 3 bases, with 7 bases between the two germline ends. The CDR3 spans 12 residues. Germline V gene sequence: CDR1 SGHRS, CDR2 YFSETQ. As DNA, the CDR3 is TGCGCCAGCAGCACCTCAGACACTGAAGCTTTCTTT. Amino acids: CASSTSDTEAFF. The variable domain in full, completed from reference TRBV5-1 and TRBJ1-1, reads KAGVTQTPRYLIKTRGQQVTLSCSPISGHRSVSWYQQTPGQGLQFLFEYFSETQRNKGNFPGRFSGRQFSNSRSEMNVSTLELGDSALYLCASSTSDTEAFFGQGTRLTVV.

This clone was recorded a few times. The chain couples TRBV29-1 to TRBJ2-7; D gene uncertain. In germline, CDR1 is SQVTM, CDR2 ANQGSEA. V lost 1 base, J lost 2 bases, and 6 bases lay in between. CDR3 length: 12 amino acids. CDR3 sequence reads: CSVEGQTYEQYF. DNA of the CDR3: TGCAGCGTTGAAGGTCAGACCTACGAGCAGTACTTC.

Only a few counts were recorded for this clone. V is TRBV21-1 and J is TRBJ2-7; the table's D gene call, TRBD1, was not cross checked with the DNA. TRBV21-1 is listed as a pseudogene. CDR3 length: 15 amino acids. The chain's CDR3 is CASSGRGAGGYEQYF. For the CDR3, the DNA is TGTGCCAGCAGCGGAAGGGGCGCAGGGGGCTACGAGCAGTACTTC.

The genes are TRBV7-2 and TRBJ2-1, with 8 bases identical to TRBD2. The CDR3 is 14 amino acids. The ends lost 6 bases at V and 10 bases at J; junction bases unmatched: 11. Germline V gene sequence: CDR1 SGHTA, CDR2 FQGNSA. CDR3 sequence reads: CASRPGLGTGEQFF. The CDR3 DNA reads as TGTGCCAGCAGGCCGGGACTAGGCACAGGGGAGCAGTTCTTC.

This clone was seen a few times. One junction end disagrees with the germline gene, perhaps due to a read error. The chain uses TRBV7-2 and TRBJ2-7, with 13 positions matching TRBD2. In germline, CDR1 is SGHTA, CDR2 FQGNSA. The CDR3 runs 15 residues. The CDR3 DNA reads TGTGCCAGCAGCACCCCCGGGACTAGCGGGATTAACTTACCATTC. Translating it yields CASSTPGTSGINLPF.

V is TRBV11-2 and J is TRBJ1-1; tentatively, D is TRBD1 (6 bases). CDR3 length equals 15 residues. Looked up from germline, CDR1 is SGHAT and CDR2 is FQNNGV. Trimming pared 5 bases from V and 1 base from J, leaving 14 bases between. As DNA, the CDR3 is TGTGCCAGCAGCGTAGCCCCGGACAGGAACACTGAAGCTTTCTTT. Its protein is CASSVAPDRNTEAFF.

This clone was seen a few times. The CDR3 loop reads CSVDGRAASTDTQYF. The CDR3 DNA reads TGCAGCGTTGATGGGCGGGCAGCTAGCACAGATACGCAGTATTTT. The rearrangement links TRBV29-1 to TRBJ2-3; a weak D match, TRBD2 (5 bases). The germline gives CDR1 SQVTM, CDR2 ANQGSEA. CDR3 size: 15 residues. Deletions cut 3 bases from V and 0 bases from J, with 13 bases between.

Only a few counts were recorded for this clone. Here the CDR3 reads CASSSQGRNEQFF. CDR3 coding DNA: TGTGCCAGCAGTTCACAGGGGAGGAATGAGCAGTTCTTC. The gene calls are TRBV6-6 and TRBJ2-1; tentatively, D is TRBD1 (7 bases). The CDR3 runs 13 residues. V shed 4 bases and J shed 7 bases, with 11 bases lying between them. The germline CDR1 and CDR2 sequences are MNHNY and SVGAGI (reference sequence).

Only a few counts were recorded for this clone. The V gene is TRBV5-1, the J gene TRBJ1-2; no reliable D call. The ends were cut back, 5 bases at V and 0 bases at J, with 8 bases in the middle. Germline V gene lookup returns CDR1 SGHRS and CDR2 YFSETQ. The CDR3 contains 13 residues. This CDR3 is CASSSGPNYGYTF. The CDR3 DNA reads TGCGCCAGCAGTTCCGGTCCTAACTATGGCTACACCTTC.

The chain has TRBV29-1 and TRBJ1-2; 8 nucleotides align to TRBD1. After removal of 6 bases from V and 0 bases from J, the junction contained 6 bases not matched to a gene. CDR3 length: 14 residues. The germline V gene has CDR1 SQVTM and CDR2 ANQGSEA. CDR3 in DNA: TGCAGCGTGGGACAGGTACCCACTAACTATGGCTACACCTTC. Its protein product is CSVGQVPTNYGYTF.

The V and J genes are TRBV30 and TRBJ2-1; 7 nucleotides agree with TRBD2. The germline gives CDR1 GTSNPN, CDR2 SVGIG (reference sequence). The CDR3 consists of 15 residues. Losses at the gene ends were 1 base for V and 8 bases for J; bases not matched to a gene: 11. CDR3 residues: CAWSGITGTIYEQFF. Here the CDR3 DNA reads TGTGCCTGGAGTGGGATAACCGGGACTATTTATGAGCAGTTCTTC.

This clone was counted only a few times. This chain uses TRBV5-6 with TRBJ2-7; D may be TRBD1 (5 bases). The CDR3 is made up of 13 amino acids. The germline V gene has CDR1 SGHDT and CDR2 YYEEEE. Trimming took off 2 bases at V and 4 bases at J, with 10 bases between the two ends. The CDR3 here is CASSFYQGYEQYF. For the CDR3, the DNA is TGTGCCAGCAGCTTCTACCAGGGTTACGAGCAGTACTTC.

This clone was picked up a small number of times. The rearrangement links TRBV30 to TRBJ1-2, with TRBD1 identical over 7 bases. The CDR3 covers 14 residues. Germline V gives CDR1 GTSNPN, CDR2 SVGIG (reference sequence). Trimming cost V 1 base and J 3 bases; bases outside gene matches: 5. The CDR3 spells CAWSATGTDYGYTF. The CDR3, as DNA: TGTGCCTGGAGTGCAACCGGGACAGACTATGGCTACACCTTC.

The table lists this clone with a few counts. The chain combines TRBV15 with TRBJ2-5, with a tentative D call TRBD2 (6 bases). V lost 1 base to trimming and J lost 3 bases, with 9 bases between them. Germline-derived CDR1 and CDR2 are LNHNV and YYDKDF (reference sequence). The CDR3 runs 14 residues. The CDR3 protein is CATSRGDSKETQYF. CDR3 bases: TGTGCCACCAGCAGAGGGGACTCCAAAGAGACCCAGTACTTC.

The chain is built from TRBV5-1 and TRBJ2-5; 9 bases line up with TRBD2. J was trimmed by 2 bases and V by 5 bases; bases with no gene match: 7. The germline gives CDR1 SGHRS, CDR2 YFSETQ. This CDR3 region has 15 residues. The CDR3 loop is CASRRLADFQETQYF. In nucleotides, the CDR3 is TGCGCCAGCAGGCGACTAGCGGACTTTCAAGAGACCCAGTACTTC.

This clone was counted a few times. This sequence joins TRBV19 and TRBJ1-5; 8 nucleotides agree with TRBD1. The V segment lost 2 bases and the J segment 1 base; nucleotides outside the gene matches: 4. Germline lookup yields CDR1 LNHDA and CDR2 SQIVND (reference sequence). The length of the CDR3 is 16 residues. The CDR3 is CASSIFWTGSNQPQHF. The CDR3 bases are TGTGCCAGTAGTATATTCTGGACAGGGAGCAATCAGCCCCAGCATTTT.

Only a few counts were recorded for this clone. V is TRBV5-1 and J is TRBJ2-5; 10 nucleotides align to TRBD1. CDR1 is SGHRS and CDR2 is YFSETQ in the germline V gene. Unmatched junction bases numbered 2, after V lost 0 bases and J lost 3 bases. There are 15 residues in the CDR3. CDR3 in amino acids: CASSLVTGGEETQYF. DNA for the CDR3: TGCGCCAGCAGCTTGGTGACAGGGGGCGAAGAGACCCAGTACTTC.

V is TRBV28 and J is TRBJ2-7; 9 positions agree with TRBD1. CDR1 MDHEN and CDR2 SYDVKM come from the germline V gene. CDR3 size: 15 residues. The ends lost 4 bases at V and 1 base at J; junction bases unmatched: 5. The CDR3 loop reads CASSSRQGGSYEQYF. CDR3 coding DNA: TGTGCCAGCAGTTCCCGACAGGGGGGATCCTACGAGCAGTACTTC.

The rearrangement uses TRBV13 and TRBJ2-6; 9 bases agree with TRBD1. This CDR3 is built from 13 residues. Per the germline V gene, CDR1 is PRHDT and CDR2 is FYEKMQ (reference sequence). V shed 5 bases and J 11 bases; nucleotides not matched to a gene: 4. The CDR3 region has the DNA TGTGCCAGCAGCCAGGGACAGGGAGACGTCCTGACTTTC. It translates to CASSQGQGDVLTF.

The chain couples TRBV18 to TRBJ2-5; D unclear. V gave up 6 bases and J gave up 5 bases, with 7 bases separating them. CDR1 is KGHSH and CDR2 is LQKENI in the germline V gene. The CDR3 has 11 amino acids. The CDR3 bases are TGTGCCAGCTCCCCCCAGGAGACCCAGTACTTC. It translates to CASSPQETQYF. Based on the CDR3 plus reference TRBV18 and TRBJ2-5, the full variable domain is NAGVMQNPRHLVRRRGQEARLRCSPMKGHSHVYWYRQLPEEGLKFMVYLQKENIIDESGMPKERFSAEFPKEGPSILRIQQVVRGDSAAYFCASSPQETQYFGPGTRLLVL.

This clone was picked up a small number of times. The chain carries TRBV19 and TRBJ2-4, with a tentative D call TRBD1 (6 bases). The CDR3 length is 14 residues. The germline V gene encodes CDR1 LNHDA and CDR2 SQIVND (reference sequence). Trimming took off 3 bases at V and 6 bases at J, with 12 bases between the two ends. CDR3 region: CASSIQQGRNIQYF. Written as DNA, the CDR3 is TGTGCCAGTAGTATTCAACAGGGTAGAAACATTCAGTACTTC.

V is TRBV4-1 and J is TRBJ2-1, with TRBD1 identical over 7 bases. CDR3 length: 15 residues. Germline CDR1 MGHRA, CDR2 YSYEKL. Trimming took 4 bases from V and 6 from J; bases not matched to a gene: 9. DNA for the CDR3: TGCGCCAGCAGCCCAACGACAGGGAGTGTCAATGAGCAGTTCTTC. Translated: CASSPTTGSVNEQFF.

This clone was counted a few times. The J gene is TRBJ2-7, the V gene TRBV15; TRBD2 agrees at 10 bases. The CDR3 length is 16 residues. The V gene's germline CDR1 is LNHNV and CDR2 YYDKDF (reference sequence). Unmatched junction bases numbered 4, after V lost 0 bases and J lost 2 bases. The CDR3 coding sequence is TGTGCCACCAGCAGAGATGGGACTAGCGTTACCTACGAGCAGTACTTC. Amino acid sequence: CATSRDGTSVTYEQYF.

V gene TRBV9 combines with J gene TRBJ1-2, with 7 bases that match TRBD1. The CDR3 sequence is 13 residues long. CDR1 SGDLS and CDR2 YYNGEE come from the germline V gene. The ends lost 3 bases at V and 8 bases at J; junction bases unmatched: 7. The chain's CDR3 is CASSADRAEGYTF. CDR3 sequence (DNA): TGTGCCAGCAGCGCTGACAGGGCTGAAGGCTACACCTTC.